Following are 2 T cell receptor beta chains from one sample sequenced in a study of T-cell reconstitution after alpha-beta-depleted transplantation in children (dated by TCRdb to 2015 to 2016). Preparation of the library involved PCR. Sequencing instrument: Illumina HiSeq 2500. To normalize quantification of the TCRbeta repertoire, the TCR libraries were built with molecular barcoding that relied on unique molecular identifiers. Using fastp at Q25 and MiXCR, TCRdb reprocessed the public reads and kept productive beta chains. For every CDR3 protein sequence, its rows merge into one entry that carries the most common genes and DNA. Across this sample there are approximately 400,000 distinct CDR3 sequences, with 9.5% to 13% seen only once. Roughly 6% of the sample belongs to the ten largest clones. Here the sequenced sample was PBMCs from the stem cell graft donor, taken from the stem cell graft. These receptors originate from a human donor who donated a stem cell graft to a child with acute myeloid leukemia.

This clonotype occurred a few times. The chain joins TRBV4-1 to TRBJ1-2; 7 bases fit TRBD1. Germline values: CDR1 MGHRA, CDR2 YSYEKL. The CDR3 runs to 15 residues. V lost 2 bases and J lost 4; bases outside the gene matches: 7. CDR3 coding DNA: TGCGCCAGCAGCCAACCGGGACAGCTCGGCTATGGCTACACCTTC. Encoded protein: CASSQPGQLGYGYTF.

This clonotype was counted only a few times. This chain uses TRBV3-1 with TRBJ2-3; D unclear. V lost 4 bases and J 9 bases, leaving 14 bases between the germline ends. The length of the CDR3 is 13 residues. Looked up from germline, CDR1 is LGHDT and CDR2 is YNNKEL (reference sequence). The DNA for the CDR3 is TGTGCCAGCAGCCCCTCCAAGAGTGACACGCAGTATTTT. Its protein is CASSPSKSDTQYF.